The entry below describes one TCR beta chain. This specimen comes from a study of control samples from healthy donors and cancer patients. Profiled with immunoSEQ multiplex PCR; TCRdb holds only in-frame clones, not every one. The sample includes about 44,000 clones, around 87% seen only once; the top ten take 10%. The ends lost 6 bases at V and 7 bases at J; junction bases unmatched: 17. Germline CDR1 is MGHDK and CDR2 is SYGVNS. The CDR3 runs 17 residues. The sequencing input was PBMCs. The chain has TRBV25-1 and TRBJ2-1; TRBD2 agrees at 8 bases. This TCR came from a woman aged 55-75 years with lung cancer. The CDR3 sequence is CASRLAEGPLSFNEQFF. CDR3 nucleotide sequence: TGTGCCAGCAGACTAGCGGAGGGTCCCTTAAGTTTTAATGAGCAGTTCTTC.